This T cell receptor beta chain derives from a study of identifying expanded T cells in peripheral blood. In regard to this clone: Antigen: not known.

J was trimmed by 2 bases and V by 4 bases; bases with no gene match: 4. The germline V gene has CDR1 SQVTM and CDR2 ANQGSEA. The CDR3 is 14 amino acids. Study results and caveats: Roughly 1.2 clones differed between technical replicates, versus approximately 16 and 19 over time. Clone count variance between approximately 2-week samples rose with total template count.

Produced via immunoSEQ multiplex PCR; TCRdb's table is partial and in-frame only. There are fewer than 55,000 clones in the sample; approximately 79% occur only once, and less than 15% lies in the top ten. No infections or other immune events were documented during collection. The receptor was derived from a person aged 18 to 75 in good health. The rearrangement uses TRBV29-1 and TRBJ2-3; the match to TRBD2 covers 9 bases. Sequencing was done on a sample of blood. The CDR3 sequence is CSVGLAENTDTQYF. CDR3 coding DNA: TGCAGCGTTGGACTAGCGGAAAACACAGATACGCAGTATTTT.